The 24 T cell receptor beta chains below all came from one sample that was sequenced in a study of T-cell memory formation after mild COVID-19. TCRdb used MiXCR to reprocess the 5' RACE reads, holding one entry per CDR3 protein. The repertoire includes approximately 180,000 distinct CDR3 sequences, about a sixth of them detected once, and approximately 2.2% sits in the top ten. Sequencing was carried out using PBMCs or a T cell subset sorted from them (not recorded which). These receptor sequences come from an adult woman who had mild COVID-19 (a few samples of this study predate the infection). Cell type and time point are not known.

V is TRBV20-1 and J is TRBJ1-5; 7 nucleotides agree with TRBD1. CDR1 and CDR2 from the germline V gene are DFQATT and SNEGSKA (reference sequence). V lost 7 bases and J lost 3; bases outside the gene matches: 15. The CDR3 is made up of 16 amino acids. The CDR3 DNA is TGCAGTGTCTCGACAGGGACCCAAACTTCCAATCAGCCCCAGCATTTT. Its translation is CSVSTGTQTSNQPQHF.

Ten or more counts support this clonotype. The gene calls are TRBV7-9 and TRBJ1-2, with D hard to call. The CDR3 has 13 residues. The V gene lost 1 base and the J gene lost 2 bases, with 5 bases spanning the gap. CDR1 and CDR2 (germline): SEHNR, FQNEAQ (reference sequence). CDR3 sequence: CASSLGQNYGYTF. In DNA form, the CDR3 reads TGTGCCAGCAGCTTAGGTCAGAACTATGGCTACACCTTC.

J is TRBJ2-5 and V is TRBV15, with 12 bases aligning to TRBD2. Germline CDR1 LNHNV, CDR2 YYDKDF (reference sequence). V gave up 1 base and J gave up 4 bases; unmatched junction bases: 10. The CDR3 is made up of 18 amino acids. The CDR3 coding sequence is TGTGCCACCAGCAGAGGGGCGACTAGCGGGAGAAGGTTAGAGACCCAGTACTTC. This gives the protein CATSRGATSGRRLETQYF.

The chain joins TRBV7-9 to TRBJ1-2; tentative D call: TRBD1 (6 bases). The CDR3 is 13 amino acids. CDR1 SEHNR and CDR2 FQNEAQ come from the germline V gene (reference sequence). Between the trimmed V and J ends, which lost 0 bases and 6 bases, there was a span of 8 bases. This chain's CDR3 is CASSLAGQNGYTF. DNA for the CDR3: TGTGCCAGCAGCTTAGCCGGACAGAATGGCTACACCTTC.

The sample holds a few counts of this clonotype. The J gene is TRBJ2-3, the V gene TRBV7-3; D gene unclear. Germline V gives CDR1 SGHTA, CDR2 FQGTGA. This CDR3 contains 15 residues. Between the trimmed V and J ends, which lost 2 bases and 3 bases, there was a span of 12 bases. CDR3 region: CASSLSPLKTDTQYF. CDR3 in DNA: TGTGCCAGCAGCTTATCCCCGCTGAAAACAGATACGCAGTATTTT. Together with reference TRBV7-3 and TRBJ2-3, the CDR3 gives the full variable domain: GAGVSQTPSNKVTEKGKYVELRCDPISGHTALYWYRQSLGQGPEFLIYFQGTGAADDSGLPNDRFFAVRPEGSVSTLKIQRTERGDSAVYLCASSLSPLKTDTQYFGPGTRLTVL.

The genes are TRBV2 and TRBJ1-2; maybe TRBD1 (6 bases). The V and J ends lost 8 bases and 4 bases respectively, with 26 bases between them. The CDR3 consists of 17 residues. CDR1 is SNHLY and CDR2 is FYNNEI in the germline V gene. CDR3 DNA: TGTGCCAGCCGACAGGAGGATCTTCCCTTCACGGGCTATGGCTACACCTTC. Residues: CASRQEDLPFTGYGYTF. The variable domain in full, with the rest retrieved from reference TRBV2 and TRBJ1-2, is EPEVTQTPSHQVTQMGQEVILRCVPISNHLYFYWYRQILGQKVEFLVSFYNNEISEKSEIFDDQFSVERPDGSNFTLKIRSTKLEDSAMYFCASRQEDLPFTGYGYTFGSGTRLTVV.

The table lists this clonotype with a few counts. This chain connects TRBV5-1 to TRBJ2-7, with 7 bases aligning to TRBD1. Germline V gene lookup returns CDR1 SGHRS and CDR2 YFSETQ. Losses at the gene ends were 4 bases for V and 3 bases for J; bases not matched to a gene: 7. This CDR3 spans 14 amino acids. The CDR3 coding sequence is TGCGCCAGCAGCCCCGGGACAGCTATCTACGAGCAGTACTTC. As protein: CASSPGTAIYEQYF.

This clonotype was detected a few times. The rearrangement links TRBV4-1 to TRBJ2-7, with TRBD1 matching over 7 bases. The V segment lost 1 base and the J segment 3 bases; nucleotides outside the gene matches: 6. The V gene's germline CDR1 is MGHRA and CDR2 YSYEKL. The CDR3 loop spans 15 amino acids. In DNA form, the CDR3 reads TGCGCCAGCAGCCAAGGCGATAACAGGGGCTACGAGCAGTACTTC. Protein product: CASSQGDNRGYEQYF.

This clonotype was seen a handful of times. The V call is TRBV7-9, the J call TRBJ1-1; D perhaps matches TRBD1 (5 bases). CDR1 is SEHNR, CDR2 FQNEAQ, per germline (reference sequence). Trimming took 9 bases from V and 0 from J, leaving 8 bases between them. The CDR3 is 12 amino acids. The CDR3 spells CASQQVNTEAFF. The CDR3 bases are TGTGCCAGTCAACAGGTGAACACTGAAGCTTTCTTT.

This clonotype has only a few counts. The genes are TRBV5-1 and TRBJ1-2; a weak D match, TRBD1 (5 bases). V was pared by 5 bases and J by 4 bases, with 18 bases between. Germline CDR1 reads SGHRS; CDR2 reads YFSETQ. This CDR3 has 15 amino acids. This chain's CDR3 is CASRHGGSTAYGYTF. CDR3 bases: TGCGCCAGCAGACACGGGGGGAGCACAGCCTATGGCTACACCTTC. The full variable domain, with the rest looked up from reference TRBV5-1 and TRBJ1-2, is KAGVTQTPRYLIKTRGQQVTLSCSPISGHRSVSWYQQTPGQGLQFLFEYFSETQRNKGNFPGRFSGRQFSNSRSEMNVSTLELGDSALYLCASRHGGSTAYGYTFGSGTRLTVV.

The table lists this clonotype with a few counts. This chain connects TRBV7-2 to TRBJ1-5, with a possible D match to TRBD1 (5 bases). Germline V gene sequence: CDR1 SGHTA, CDR2 FQGNSA. The V and J ends lost 3 bases and 7 bases respectively, with 16 bases between them. The CDR3 length is 15 residues. The DNA of the CDR3 is TGTGCCAGCAGCTTTACATCAGGGCCGAGGCAGCCCCAGCATTTT. This encodes CASSFTSGPRQPQHF.

This clonotype showed up just a few times. The genes are TRBV7-2 and TRBJ2-3; D is possibly TRBD2 (7 bases). The CDR3 totals 16 residues. Germline-derived CDR1 and CDR2 are SGHTA and FQGNSA. The V end was cut by 5 bases, the J end by 0 bases, with 15 bases between. CDR3 sequence reads: CASSNGGGRSTDTQYF. CDR3 DNA sequence: TGTGCCAGCAGCAACGGCGGGGGCCGCAGCACAGATACGCAGTATTTT. Drawing the rest from reference TRBV7-2 and TRBJ2-3, the complete variable domain is GAGVSQSPSNKVTEKGKDVELRCDPISGHTALYWYRQSLGQGLEFLIYFQGNSAPDKSGLPSDRFSAERTGGSVSTLTIQRTQQEDSAVYLCASSNGGGRSTDTQYFGPGTRLTVL.

This chain joins TRBV6-2 or TRBV6-3 and TRBJ2-1; 12 bases match TRBD2. Germline CDR1 reads MNHEY; CDR2 reads SVGEGT. Unmatched junction bases numbered 1, after V lost 3 bases and J lost 4 bases. The CDR3 has 15 amino acids. CDR3 nucleotides: TGTGCCAGCAGTTATCTAGCGGGAGGGTACAATGAGCAGTTCTTC. Translating gives CASSYLAGGYNEQFF.

This clonotype was seen only a few times. The chain couples TRBV6-5 to TRBJ2-3, with D possibly TRBD2 on 6 matching bases. V dropped 6 bases and J dropped 4 bases, with 14 bases sitting between them. CDR3 length equals 14 residues. Germline assignment: CDR1 MNHEY and CDR2 SVGAGI. The CDR3 spells CASRGLQWADTQYF. CDR3 DNA: TGTGCCAGCAGGGGACTCCAATGGGCAGATACGCAGTATTTT.

This clonotype was detected a few times. This chain uses TRBV12-3 or TRBV12-4 with TRBJ2-2, with D tentatively TRBD1 (6 bases). This CDR3 is 16 amino acids long. V was pared by 7 bases and J by 7 bases, with 22 bases between. CDR3 nucleotide sequence: TGTGCCAGCACTCCCCGACGGACAGCCCGGGGCGGGGAGCTGTTTTTT. This translates into CASTPRRTARGGELFF.

A single count supports this clonotype. The genes are TRBV5-1 and TRBJ1-2; tentative D call: TRBD1 (6 bases). Deletions cut 2 bases from V and 7 bases from J, with 12 bases between. Germline CDR1 reads SGHRS; CDR2 reads YFSETQ. CDR3 length: 13 residues. The CDR3 region is CASSLQGELGYTF. DNA for the CDR3: TGCGCCAGCAGCTTACAGGGTGAGCTTGGCTACACCTTC.

This clonotype was observed many times. The chain joins TRBV3-1 to TRBJ1-3; D is perhaps TRBD1 (6 bases). CDR1 LGHDT and CDR2 YNNKEL come from the germline V gene (reference sequence). Trimming stripped 6 bases from V and 5 bases from J, with 17 bases between. The CDR3 contains 15 residues. DNA for the CDR3: TGTGCCAGCAGTCTTAAAACAGGGAGAAGAAACACCATATATTTT. This codes for CASSLKTGRRNTIYF.

V gene TRBV4-2 combines with J gene TRBJ2-1; D is possibly TRBD2 (6 bases). The V and J ends lost 0 bases and 4 bases respectively, with 10 bases between them. The CDR3 covers 15 residues. The V gene's germline CDR1 is LGHNA and CDR2 YNFKEQ. DNA of the CDR3: TGTGCCAGCAGCCAAGATGAGCTAGCGTACAATGAGCAGTTCTTC. Amino acids: CASSQDELAYNEQFF.

This clonotype was seen only a few times. Germline is not matched at one junction end, which may reflect a read error. The chain recombines TRBV12-3 or TRBV12-4 with TRBJ1-2; TRBD1 is a possible D gene (5 bases). The CDR3 length is 14 residues. This CDR3 reads CASSLASGWDGYTF. The CDR3 coding sequence is TGTGCCAGCAGCTTAGCATCAGGGTGGGATGGCTACACCTTC.

The rearrangement joins TRBV3-1 to TRBJ2-5; D may be TRBD2 (5 bases). Deletions cut 0 bases from V and 6 bases from J, with 17 bases between. CDR3 length equals 16 residues. Germline lookup yields CDR1 LGHDT and CDR2 YNNKEL (reference sequence). CDR3 coding DNA: TGTGCCAGCAGCCAAGAAGGACTCGTCACAATGAAGACCCAGTACTTC. Protein: CASSQEGLVTMKTQYF.

This clonotype came up a few times. The CDR3 sequence: CASSPGGTGSPYEQYF. The CDR3 DNA follows: TGCGCCAGCAGCCCGGGGGGGACAGGGAGTCCCTACGAGCAGTACTTC. This chain joins TRBV5-1 and TRBJ2-7; D is possibly TRBD1 (9 bases). V lost 4 bases and J lost 2, with 19 bases in between. The CDR3 is 16 residues long. The germline gives CDR1 SGHRS, CDR2 YFSETQ.

This clonotype was counted a few times. The V gene is TRBV7-9, the J gene TRBJ2-7; unclear D gene. This CDR3 spans 14 amino acids. Germline V CDR1 and CDR2: SEHNR, FQNEAQ (reference sequence). V shed 1 base and J shed 2 bases, with 9 bases lying between them. The chain's CDR3 is CASSLEGSAYEQYF. As DNA, the CDR3 is TGTGCCAGCAGCTTAGAGGGTTCCGCCTACGAGCAGTACTTC.

This chain uses TRBV12-3 or TRBV12-4 with TRBJ2-7; TRBD2 matches 9 bases. The CDR3 has 16 amino acids. With 3 bases clipped from V and 1 base from J, the junction kept 7 bases outside the gene matches. The CDR3: CASSFEGGGVSYEQYF. The CDR3 nucleotides read TGTGCCAGCAGTTTTGAGGGCGGGGGGGTTTCCTACGAGCAGTACTTC.

The CDR3 DNA follows: TGTGCCAGTAGAGAGGCCGACAGAGCTGGTCAGCCCCAGCATTTT. This encodes CASREADRAGQPQHF. J is TRBJ1-5 and V is TRBV19; D perhaps matches TRBD1 (5 bases). This CDR3 has 15 residues. V was trimmed by 6 bases and J by 6 bases, leaving 18 bases between them. CDR1 is LNHDA and CDR2 is SQIVND in the germline V gene (reference sequence).